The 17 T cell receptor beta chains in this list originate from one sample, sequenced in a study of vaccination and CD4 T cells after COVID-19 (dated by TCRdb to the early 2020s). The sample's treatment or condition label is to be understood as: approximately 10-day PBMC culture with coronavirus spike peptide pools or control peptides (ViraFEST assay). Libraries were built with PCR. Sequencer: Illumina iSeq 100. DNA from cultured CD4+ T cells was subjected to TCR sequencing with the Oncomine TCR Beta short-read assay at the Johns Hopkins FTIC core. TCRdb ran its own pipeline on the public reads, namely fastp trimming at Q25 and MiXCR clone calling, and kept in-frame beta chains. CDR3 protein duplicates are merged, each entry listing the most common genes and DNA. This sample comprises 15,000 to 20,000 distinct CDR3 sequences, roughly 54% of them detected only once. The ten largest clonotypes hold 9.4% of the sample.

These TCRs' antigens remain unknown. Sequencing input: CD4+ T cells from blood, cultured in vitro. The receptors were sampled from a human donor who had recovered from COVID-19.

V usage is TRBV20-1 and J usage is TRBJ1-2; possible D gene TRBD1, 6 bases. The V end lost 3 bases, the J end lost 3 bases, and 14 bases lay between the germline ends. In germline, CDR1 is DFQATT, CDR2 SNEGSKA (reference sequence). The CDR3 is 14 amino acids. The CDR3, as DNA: TGCAGTGCTAGGAGGCGACAGGCCGACTATGGCTACACCTTC. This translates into CSARRRQADYGYTF.

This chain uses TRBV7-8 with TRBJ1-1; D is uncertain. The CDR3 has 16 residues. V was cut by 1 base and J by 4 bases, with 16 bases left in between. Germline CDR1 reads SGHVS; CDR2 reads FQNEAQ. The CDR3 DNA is TGTGCCAGCAGCTTAGTTCTACAGCCCGGCGTCACTGAAGCTTTCTTT. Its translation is CASSLVLQPGVTEAFF.

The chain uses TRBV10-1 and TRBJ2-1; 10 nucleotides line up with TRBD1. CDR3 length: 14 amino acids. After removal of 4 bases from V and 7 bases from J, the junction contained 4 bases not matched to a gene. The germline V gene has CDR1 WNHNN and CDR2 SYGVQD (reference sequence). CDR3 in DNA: TGCGCCAGCAGTGCGGGACAGGGGTTGAATGAGCAGTTCTTC. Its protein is CASSAGQGLNEQFF.

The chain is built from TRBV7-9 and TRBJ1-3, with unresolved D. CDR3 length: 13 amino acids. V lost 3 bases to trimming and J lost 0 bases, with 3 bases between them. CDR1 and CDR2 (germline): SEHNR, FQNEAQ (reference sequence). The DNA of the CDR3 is TGTGCCAGCAGCTTGGCCTCTGGAAACACCATATATTTT. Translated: CASSLASGNTIYF.

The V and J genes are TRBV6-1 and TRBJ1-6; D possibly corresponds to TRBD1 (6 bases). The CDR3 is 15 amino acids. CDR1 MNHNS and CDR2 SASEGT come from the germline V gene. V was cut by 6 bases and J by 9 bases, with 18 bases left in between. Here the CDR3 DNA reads TGTGCCAGCAGCTCCTATGGGGGGGCCGGTTCACCCCTCCACTTT. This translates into CASSSYGGAGSPLHF.

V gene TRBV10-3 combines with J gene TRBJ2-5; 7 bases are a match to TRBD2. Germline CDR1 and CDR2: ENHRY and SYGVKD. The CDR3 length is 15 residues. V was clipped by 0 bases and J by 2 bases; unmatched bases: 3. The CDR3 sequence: CAISESGGVQETQYF. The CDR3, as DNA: TGTGCCATCAGTGAGTCGGGGGGGGTTCAAGAGACCCAGTACTTC.

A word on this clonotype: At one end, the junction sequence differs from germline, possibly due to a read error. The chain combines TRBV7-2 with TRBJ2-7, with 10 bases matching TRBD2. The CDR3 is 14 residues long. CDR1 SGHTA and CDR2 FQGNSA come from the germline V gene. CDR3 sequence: CASSLLGPAGGPDF. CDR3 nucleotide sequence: TGTGCCAGCAGCTTATTGGGGCCAGCGGGAGGGCCGGACTTC.

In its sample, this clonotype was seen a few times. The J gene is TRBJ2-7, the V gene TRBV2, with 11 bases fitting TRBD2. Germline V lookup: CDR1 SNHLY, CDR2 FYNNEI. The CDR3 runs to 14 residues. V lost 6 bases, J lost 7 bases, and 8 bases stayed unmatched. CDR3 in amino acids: CASRVAGGPGEQYF. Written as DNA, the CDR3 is TGTGCCAGCAGGGTAGCGGGAGGGCCCGGGGAGCAGTACTTC.

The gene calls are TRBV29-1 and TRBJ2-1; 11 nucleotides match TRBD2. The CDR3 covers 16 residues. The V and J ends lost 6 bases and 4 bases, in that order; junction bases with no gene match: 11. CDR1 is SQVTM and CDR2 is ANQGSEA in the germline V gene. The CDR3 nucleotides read TGCAGCGTGATAGCGGGAGGGTCCGACTTATACAATGAGCAGTTCTTC. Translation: CSVIAGGSDLYNEQFF.

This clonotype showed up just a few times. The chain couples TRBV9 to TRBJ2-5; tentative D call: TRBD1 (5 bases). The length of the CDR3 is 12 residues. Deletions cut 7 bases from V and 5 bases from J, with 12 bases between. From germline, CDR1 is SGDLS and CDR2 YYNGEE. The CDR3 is CASSGLSETQYF. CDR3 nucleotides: TGTGCCAGCTCAGGGTTATCGGAGACCCAGTACTTC.

As DNA, the CDR3 is TGCAGTGCTAGAGTACAGGGAGAGCAGACCCAGTACTTC. It yields the protein CSARVQGEQTQYF. The chain couples TRBV20-1 to TRBJ2-5, with D tentatively TRBD1 (6 bases). V was pared by 1 base and J by 6 bases, with 12 bases between. CDR1 is DFQATT, CDR2 SNEGSKA, per germline (reference sequence). The CDR3 is made up of 13 amino acids.

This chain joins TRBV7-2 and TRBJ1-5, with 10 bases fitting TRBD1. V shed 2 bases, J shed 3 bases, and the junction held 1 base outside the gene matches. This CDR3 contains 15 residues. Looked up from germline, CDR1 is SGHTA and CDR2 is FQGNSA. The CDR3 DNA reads TGTGCCAGCAGCTTACGACAGGGGGCCAATCAGCCCCAGCATTTT. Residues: CASSLRQGANQPQHF.

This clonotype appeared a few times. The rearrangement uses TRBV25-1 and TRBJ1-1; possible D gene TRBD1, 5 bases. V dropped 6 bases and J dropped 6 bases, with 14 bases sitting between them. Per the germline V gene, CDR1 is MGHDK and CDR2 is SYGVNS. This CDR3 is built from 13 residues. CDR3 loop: CASSLAGTPEAFF. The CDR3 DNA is TGTGCCAGCAGCCTGGCCGGGACGCCTGAAGCTTTCTTT.

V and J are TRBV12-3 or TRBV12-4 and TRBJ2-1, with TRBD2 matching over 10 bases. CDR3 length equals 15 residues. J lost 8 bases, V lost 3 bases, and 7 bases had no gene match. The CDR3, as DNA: TGTGCCAGCAGTTTGGCTAGCGGGAGAGGTTATGAGCAGTTCTTC. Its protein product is CASSLASGRGYEQFF.

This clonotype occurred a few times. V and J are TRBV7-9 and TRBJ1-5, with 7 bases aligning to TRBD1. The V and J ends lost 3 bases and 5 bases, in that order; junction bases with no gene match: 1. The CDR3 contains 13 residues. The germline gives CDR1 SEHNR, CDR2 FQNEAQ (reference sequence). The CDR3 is CASSFGTDQPQHF. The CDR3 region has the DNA TGTGCCAGCAGCTTTGGGACAGATCAGCCCCAGCATTTT.

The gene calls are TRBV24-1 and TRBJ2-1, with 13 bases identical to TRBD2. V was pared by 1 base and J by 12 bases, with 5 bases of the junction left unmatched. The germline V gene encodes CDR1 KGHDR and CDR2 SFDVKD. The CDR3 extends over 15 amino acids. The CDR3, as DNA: TGTGCCACCAGTGATTTCGGACTAGCGGGAGAGGGGCAGTTCTTC. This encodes CATSDFGLAGEGQFF.

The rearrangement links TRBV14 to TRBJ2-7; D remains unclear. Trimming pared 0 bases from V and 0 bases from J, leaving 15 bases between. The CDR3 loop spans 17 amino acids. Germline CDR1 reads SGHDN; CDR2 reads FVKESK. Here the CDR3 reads CASSQEVSPGYSYEQYF. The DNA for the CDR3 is TGTGCCAGCAGCCAAGAGGTCAGCCCAGGCTACTCCTACGAGCAGTACTTC.